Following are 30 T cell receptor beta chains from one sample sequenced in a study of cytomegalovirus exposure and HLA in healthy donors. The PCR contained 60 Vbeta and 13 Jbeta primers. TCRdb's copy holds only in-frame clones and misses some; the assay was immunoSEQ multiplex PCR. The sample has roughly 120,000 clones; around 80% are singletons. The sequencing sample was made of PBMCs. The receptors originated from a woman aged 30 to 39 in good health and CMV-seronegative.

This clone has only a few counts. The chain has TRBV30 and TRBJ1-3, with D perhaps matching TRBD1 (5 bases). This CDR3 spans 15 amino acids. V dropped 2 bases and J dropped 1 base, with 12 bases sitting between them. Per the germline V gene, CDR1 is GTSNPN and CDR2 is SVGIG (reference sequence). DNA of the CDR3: TGTGCCTGGAGTATTGGACGGGGGTCTGGAAACACCATATATTTT. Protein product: CAWSIGRGSGNTIYF.

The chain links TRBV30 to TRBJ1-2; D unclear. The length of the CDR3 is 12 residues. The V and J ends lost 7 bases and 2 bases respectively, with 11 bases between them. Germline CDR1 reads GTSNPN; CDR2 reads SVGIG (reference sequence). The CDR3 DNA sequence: TGTGCCTCGGTAGGACTGAACTATGGCTACACCTTC. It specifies CASVGLNYGYTF.

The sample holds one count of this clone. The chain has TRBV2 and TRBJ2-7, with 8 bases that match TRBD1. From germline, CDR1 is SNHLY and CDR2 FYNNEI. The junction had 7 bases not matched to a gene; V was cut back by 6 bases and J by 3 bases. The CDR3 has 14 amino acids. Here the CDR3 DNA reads TGTGCCAGCAGCCAGGGACAGGCAAACTACGAGCAGTACTTC. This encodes CASSQGQANYEQYF.

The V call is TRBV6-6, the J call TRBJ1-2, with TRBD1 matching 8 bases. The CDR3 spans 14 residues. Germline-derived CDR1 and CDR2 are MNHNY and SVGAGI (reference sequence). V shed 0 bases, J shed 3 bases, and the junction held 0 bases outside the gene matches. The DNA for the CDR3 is TGTGCCAGCAGTTACTCGGGACAGGACTATGGCTACACCTTC. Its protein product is CASSYSGQDYGYTF.

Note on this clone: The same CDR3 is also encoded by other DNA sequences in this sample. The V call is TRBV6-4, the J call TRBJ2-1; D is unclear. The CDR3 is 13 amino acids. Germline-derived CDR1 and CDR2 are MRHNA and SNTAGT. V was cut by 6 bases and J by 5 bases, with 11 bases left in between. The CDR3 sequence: CASSEREHNEQFF. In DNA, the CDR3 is TGTGCCAGCAGCGAGAGAGAGCACAATGAGCAGTTCTTC.

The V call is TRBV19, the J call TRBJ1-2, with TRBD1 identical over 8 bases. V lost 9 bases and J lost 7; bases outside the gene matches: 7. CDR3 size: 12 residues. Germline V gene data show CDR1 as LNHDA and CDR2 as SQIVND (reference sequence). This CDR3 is CASIDRGGGYTF. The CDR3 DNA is TGTGCCAGCATCGACAGGGGTGGTGGCTACACCTTC.

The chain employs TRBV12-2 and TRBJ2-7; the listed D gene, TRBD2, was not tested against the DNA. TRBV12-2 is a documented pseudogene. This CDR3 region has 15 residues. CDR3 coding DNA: TGTGCAAGTCGCCCGGGACTTTTTTTTCTGGACGAGCAGTACTTC. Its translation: CASRPGLFFLDEQYF.

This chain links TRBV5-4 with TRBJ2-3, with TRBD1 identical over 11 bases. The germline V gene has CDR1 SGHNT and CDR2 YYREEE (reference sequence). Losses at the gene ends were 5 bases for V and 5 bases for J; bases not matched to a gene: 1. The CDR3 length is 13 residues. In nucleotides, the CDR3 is TGTGCCAGCAGGGGACAGGGGGGAGATACGCAGTATTTT. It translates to CASRGQGGDTQYF.

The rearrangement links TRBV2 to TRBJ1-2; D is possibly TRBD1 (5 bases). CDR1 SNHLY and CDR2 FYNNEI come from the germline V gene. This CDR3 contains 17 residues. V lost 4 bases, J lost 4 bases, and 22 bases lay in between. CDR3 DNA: TGTGCCAGCAGTGGACCTCGCCATGGGGGGGGAAGCTATGGCTACACCTTC. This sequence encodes CASSGPRHGGGSYGYTF.

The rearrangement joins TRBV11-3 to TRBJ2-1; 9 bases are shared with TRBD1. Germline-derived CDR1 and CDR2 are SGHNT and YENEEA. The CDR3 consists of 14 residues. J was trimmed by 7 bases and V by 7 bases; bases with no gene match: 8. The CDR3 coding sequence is TGTGCCAGCACCTCGGACAGGGGTGGGAATGAGCAGTTCTTC. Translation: CASTSDRGGNEQFF.

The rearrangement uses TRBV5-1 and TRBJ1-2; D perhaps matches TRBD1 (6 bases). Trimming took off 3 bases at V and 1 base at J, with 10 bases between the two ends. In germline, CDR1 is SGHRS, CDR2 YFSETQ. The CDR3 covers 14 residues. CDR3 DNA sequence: TGCGCCAGCAGCTCAGGGGACGGTAACTATGGCTACACCTTC. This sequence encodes CASSSGDGNYGYTF.

The CDR3 spells CASSIASRSRRYEQYF. The CDR3, as DNA: TGTGCCAGTAGTATAGCGAGCAGATCTAGACGCTACGAGCAGTACTTC. This chain links TRBV19 with TRBJ2-7; D not resolved. Germline-derived CDR1 and CDR2 are LNHDA and SQIVND (reference sequence). V lost 1 base to trimming and J lost 3 bases, with 16 bases between them. This CDR3 region has 16 residues.

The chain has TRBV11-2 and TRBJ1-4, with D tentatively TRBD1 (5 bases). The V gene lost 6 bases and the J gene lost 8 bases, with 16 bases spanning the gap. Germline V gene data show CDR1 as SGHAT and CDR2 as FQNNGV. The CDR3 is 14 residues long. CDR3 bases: TGTGCCAGCAGTCAGCGGTCTCGGGGGGAAAAACTGTTTTTT. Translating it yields CASSQRSRGEKLFF.

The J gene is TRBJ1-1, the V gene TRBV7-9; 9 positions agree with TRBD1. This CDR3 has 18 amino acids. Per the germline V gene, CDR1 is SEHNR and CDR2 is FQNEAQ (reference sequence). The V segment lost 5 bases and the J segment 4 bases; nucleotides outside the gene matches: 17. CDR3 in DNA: TGTGCCAGCAGCCGACCCCACGGACAGGGGAAAAAGAGCACTGAAGCTTTCTTT. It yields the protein CASSRPHGQGKKSTEAFF. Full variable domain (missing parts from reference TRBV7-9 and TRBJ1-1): DTGVSQNPRHKITKRGQNVTFRCDPISEHNRLYWYRQTLGQGPEFLTYFQNEAQLEKSRLLSDRFSAERPKGSFSTLEIQRTEQGDSAMYLCASSRPHGQGKKSTEAFFGQGTRLTVV.

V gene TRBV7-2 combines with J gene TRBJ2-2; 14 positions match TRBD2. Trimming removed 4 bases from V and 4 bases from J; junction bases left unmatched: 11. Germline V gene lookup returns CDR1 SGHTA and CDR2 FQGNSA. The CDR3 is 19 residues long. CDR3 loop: CASSSYRLAGGRFTGELFF. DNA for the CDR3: TGTGCCAGCAGCTCATACAGACTAGCGGGGGGGCGTTTCACCGGGGAGCTGTTTTTT.

The CDR3 is CASSQDPGWTDTQYF. In nucleotides, the CDR3 is TGCGCCAGCAGCCAAGATCCGGGGTGGACAGATACGCAGTATTTT. V and J are TRBV4-1 and TRBJ2-3; weak D call: TRBD2 (5 bases). The ends were cut back, 0 bases at V and 3 bases at J, with 10 bases in the middle. CDR3 length equals 15 residues. From germline, CDR1 is MGHRA and CDR2 YSYEKL.

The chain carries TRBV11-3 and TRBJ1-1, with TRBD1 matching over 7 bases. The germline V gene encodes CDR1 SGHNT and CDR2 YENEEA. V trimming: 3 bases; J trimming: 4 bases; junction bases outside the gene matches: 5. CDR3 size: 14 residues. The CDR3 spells CASSFGRGPTEAFF. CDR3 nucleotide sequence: TGTGCCAGCAGCTTTGGAAGGGGGCCCACTGAAGCTTTCTTT.

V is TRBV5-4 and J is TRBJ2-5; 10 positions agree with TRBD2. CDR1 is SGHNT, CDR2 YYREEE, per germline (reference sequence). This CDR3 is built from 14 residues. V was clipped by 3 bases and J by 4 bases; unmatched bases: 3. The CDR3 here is CASSSSGRVETQYF. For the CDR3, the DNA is TGTGCCAGCAGCTCAAGCGGGAGGGTAGAGACCCAGTACTTC. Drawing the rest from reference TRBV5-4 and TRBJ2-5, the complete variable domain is ETGVTQSPTHLIKTRGQQVTLRCSSQSGHNTVSWYQQALGQGPQFIFQYYREEENGRGNFPPRFSGLQFPNYSSELNVNALELDDSALYLCASSSSGRVETQYFGPGTRLLVL.

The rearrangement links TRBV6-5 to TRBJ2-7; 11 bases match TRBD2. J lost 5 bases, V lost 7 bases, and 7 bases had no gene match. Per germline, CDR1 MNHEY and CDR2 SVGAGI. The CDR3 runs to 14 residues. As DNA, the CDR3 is TGTGCCAGCACCAGACTAGCGGGAAACGACGAGCAGTACTTC. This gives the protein CASTRLAGNDEQYF.

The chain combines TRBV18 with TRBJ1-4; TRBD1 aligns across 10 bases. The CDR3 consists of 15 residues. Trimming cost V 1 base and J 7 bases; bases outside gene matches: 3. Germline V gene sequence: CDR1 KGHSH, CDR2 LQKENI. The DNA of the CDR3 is TGTGCCAGCTCACCACAGACAGGGGGCGGTGAAAAACTGTTTTTT. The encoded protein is CASSPQTGGGEKLFF.

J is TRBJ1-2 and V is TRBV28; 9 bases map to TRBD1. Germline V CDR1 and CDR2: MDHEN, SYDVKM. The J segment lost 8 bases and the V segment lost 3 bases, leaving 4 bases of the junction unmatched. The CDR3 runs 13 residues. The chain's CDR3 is CASSFRDRAGYTF. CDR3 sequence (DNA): TGTGCCAGCAGTTTCCGGGACAGGGCCGGCTACACCTTC.

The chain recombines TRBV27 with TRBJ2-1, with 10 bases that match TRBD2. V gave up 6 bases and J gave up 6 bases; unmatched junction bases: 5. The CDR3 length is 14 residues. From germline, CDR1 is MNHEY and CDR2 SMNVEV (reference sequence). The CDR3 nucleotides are TGTGCCAGCAGCGGACTAGCGGCCACCAATGAGCAGTTCTTC. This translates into CASSGLAATNEQFF.

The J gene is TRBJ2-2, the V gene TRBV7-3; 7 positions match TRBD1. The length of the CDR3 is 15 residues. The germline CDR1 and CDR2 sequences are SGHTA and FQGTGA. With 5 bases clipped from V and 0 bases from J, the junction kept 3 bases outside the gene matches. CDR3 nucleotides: TGTGCCAGCAGCCCCGGGACAGCGAACACCGGGGAGCTGTTTTTT. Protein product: CASSPGTANTGELFF.

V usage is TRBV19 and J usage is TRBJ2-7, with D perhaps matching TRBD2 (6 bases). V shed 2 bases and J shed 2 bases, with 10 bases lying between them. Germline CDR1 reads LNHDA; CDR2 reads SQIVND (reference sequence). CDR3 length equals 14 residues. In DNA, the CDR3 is TGTGCCAGTAGTATATCTAGCGATCCCTACGAGCAGTACTTC. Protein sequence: CASSISSDPYEQYF.

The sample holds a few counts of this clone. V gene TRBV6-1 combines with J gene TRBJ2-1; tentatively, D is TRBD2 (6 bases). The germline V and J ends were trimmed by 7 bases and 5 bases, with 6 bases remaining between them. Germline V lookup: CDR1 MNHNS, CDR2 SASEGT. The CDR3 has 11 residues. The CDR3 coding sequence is TGTGCCAGCATAGCGGACAATGAGCAGTTCTTC. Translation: CASIADNEQFF.

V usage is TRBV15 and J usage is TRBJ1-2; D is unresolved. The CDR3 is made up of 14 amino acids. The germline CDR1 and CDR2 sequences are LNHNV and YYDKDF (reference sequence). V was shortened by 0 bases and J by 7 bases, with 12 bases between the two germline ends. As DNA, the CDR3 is TGTGCCACCAGCAGAGATATGTTGCCGGGTGGCTACACCTTC. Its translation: CATSRDMLPGGYTF. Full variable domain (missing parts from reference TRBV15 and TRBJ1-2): DAMVIQNPRYQVTQFGKPVTLSCSQTLNHNVMYWYQQKSSQAPKLLFHYYDKDFNNEADTPDNFQSRRPNTSFCFLDIRSPGLGDTAMYLCATSRDMLPGGYTFGSGTRLTVV.

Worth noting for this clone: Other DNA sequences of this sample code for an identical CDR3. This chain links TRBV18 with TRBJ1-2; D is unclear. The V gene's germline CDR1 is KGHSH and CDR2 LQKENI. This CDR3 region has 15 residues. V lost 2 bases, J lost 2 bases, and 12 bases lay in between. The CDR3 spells CASSPIGGSNYGYTF. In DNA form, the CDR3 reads TGTGCCAGCTCACCAATAGGCGGATCCAACTATGGCTACACCTTC. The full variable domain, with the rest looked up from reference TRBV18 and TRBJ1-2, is NAGVMQNPRHLVRRRGQEARLRCSPMKGHSHVYWYRQLPEEGLKFMVYLQKENIIDESGMPKERFSAEFPKEGPSILRIQQVVRGDSAAYFCASSPIGGSNYGYTFGSGTRLTVV.

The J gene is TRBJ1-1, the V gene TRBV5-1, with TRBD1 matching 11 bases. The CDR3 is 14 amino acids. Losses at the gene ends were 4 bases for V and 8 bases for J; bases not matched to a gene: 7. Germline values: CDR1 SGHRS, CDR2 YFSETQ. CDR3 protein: CASSIGQGAEEAFF. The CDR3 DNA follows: TGCGCCAGCAGCATTGGACAGGGGGCCGAGGAAGCTTTCTTT.

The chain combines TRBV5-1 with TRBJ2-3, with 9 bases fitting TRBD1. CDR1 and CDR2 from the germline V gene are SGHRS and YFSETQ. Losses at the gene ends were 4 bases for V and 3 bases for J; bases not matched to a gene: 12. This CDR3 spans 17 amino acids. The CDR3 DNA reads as TGCGCCAGCAGCGGGGGGACAGGGACTATTCGGACAGATACGCAGTATTTT. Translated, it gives CASSGGTGTIRTDTQYF.

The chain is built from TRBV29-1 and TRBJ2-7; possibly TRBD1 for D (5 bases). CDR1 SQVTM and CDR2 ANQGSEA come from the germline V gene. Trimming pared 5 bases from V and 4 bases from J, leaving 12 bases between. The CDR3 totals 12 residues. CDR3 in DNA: TGCAGCGTTCAGGGCGTCCGGTACGAGCAGTACTTC. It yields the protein CSVQGVRYEQYF.